These T cell receptor beta chains were read from a single sample in a study of T cell repertoires in cytomegalovirus infection. TCRdb re-called the reads with MiXCR, one entry per CDR3 protein. The sample records roughly 800,000 distinct CDR3 sequences, about 27% being singletons. Antigens of these TCRs are unknown. The sample here was cultured CD8+ T cells from PBMCs, taken from culture after CMV antigen stimulation. These receptor sequences come from a human donor in good health (CMV status not recorded). Some clones in this sample may be carry-over from other donors' samples. Each CDR3 is given with its conserved first and last residue. D genes are given only for firm matches. The size entry is marked missing in some rows and otherwise reads once, few, many or a size class.

TRBV5-6,once,TRBJ1-5,-,TGTGCCAGCAGCTTCCGCCCGGATGGGAGCAATCAGCCCCAGCATTTT,CASSFRPDGSNQPQHF
TRBV7-6,few,TRBJ1-5,TRBD1,TGTGCCAGCAGCCGGACAGGGGTAGACCAGCATTTT,CASSRTGVDQHF
TRBV7-8,many,TRBJ2-5,-,TGTGCCAGCAGCTCCGGACCCTCCCAGTACTTC,CASSSGPSQYF
TRBV7-2,many,TRBJ2-1,-,TGTGCCAGCAGCCCGAGGCCCTACAATGAGCAGTTCTTC,CASSPRPYNEQFF
TRBV28,few,TRBJ2-1,-,TGTGCCAGCAGTGCAACGGGACTTAACAATGAGCAGTTCTTC,CASSATGLNNEQFF
TRBV7-9,few,TRBJ2-2,TRBD2,TGTGCCAGCAGCGGCCCCGGGACTAGCGGGGGGCCGAACACCGGGGAGCTGTTTTTT,CASSGPGTSGGPNTGELFF
TRBV6-5,few,TRBJ1-4,TRBD1,TGTGCCAGCAGTTGGGGGGGAGGGGGCGAGGTCTTT,CASSWGGGGEVF
TRBV5-1,-,TRBJ2-3,-,TGCGCCAGCAGCCCCGTTATCGGCACAGATACGCAGTATTTT,CASSPVIGTDTQYF
TRBV4-1,-,TRBJ2-2,-,TGCGCCAGCAGCCAAGCGTCCTCCGGGGAGCTGTTTTTT,CASSQASSGELFF
TRBV7-6,-,TRBJ1-2,-,TGTGCCAGCAGCTTAACCGCCACAGGGTTACACTATGGCTACACCTTC,CASSLTATGLHYGYTF
TRBV7-6,-,TRBJ1-2,TRBD1,TGTGCCAGCAGTGAGACAGGGGGCGTAGATGGCTACACCTTC,CASSETGGVDGYTF
TRBV6-8,-,TRBJ1-6,-,TGTGCCAGCAGTTTCGACAGATATAATTCACCCCTCCACTTT,CASSFDRYNSPLHF
TRBV29-1,-,TRBJ2-1,-,TGCAGCGCCGGGAGCTCCTACAATGAGCAGTTCTTC,CSAGSSYNEQFF
TRBV7-2,few,TRBJ2-3,-,TGTGCCGGCAGCTTCTCAGGGGCCGGCACAGATACGCAGTATTTT,CAGSFSGAGTDTQYF
TRBV7-9,-,TRBJ2-1,-,TGTGCCAGCACCTCTCCCAATGAGCAGTTCTTC,CASTSPNEQFF
TRBV27,-,TRBJ2-7,TRBD2,TGTGCCAGCAGATATAGCGGGGACCGGCACGAGCAGTACTTC,CASRYSGDRHEQYF
TRBV7-6,-,TRBJ2-5,TRBD1,TGTGCTAGCAGCTTAGAGAGGACAGGGGCAGGAGGAGAGACCCAGTACTTC,CASSLERTGAGGETQYF
TRBV6-5,-,TRBJ1-1,-,TGTGCCAGCAGTTACGGGGTAGGACCTCTAACGGCGAACACTGAAGCTTTCTTT,CASSYGVGPLTANTEAFF
TRBV27,-,TRBJ1-2,-,TGTGCCAGCAGTTTATCGTCGAAGGGCGGTTTAGATGGCTACACCTTC,CASSLSSKGGLDGYTF
TRBV7-2,-,TRBJ1-1,TRBD1,TGTGCCAGCAGCTCCGACAGGGGTCGGGTCACTGAAGCTTTCTTT,CASSSDRGRVTEAFF
TRBV28,few,TRBJ2-3,-,TGTGCCAGCAGTTTCTGGGGGCTCTCGAGCACAGATACGCAGTATTTT,CASSFWGLSSTDTQYF
TRBV19,many,TRBJ1-5,-,TGTGCCAGTAGTATATGGACAGGCAATCAGCCCCAGCATTTT,CASSIWTGNQPQHF
TRBV7-8,many,TRBJ2-3,-,TGTGCCAGCAGCTTCCTCGGCGGGTTGGGGTCAGATACGCAGTATTTT,CASSFLGGLGSDTQYF
TRBV7-9,-,TRBJ2-1,TRBD2,TGTGCCAGCAGCCAGCCTAGCGGGGGCTACAATGAGCAGTTCTTC,CASSQPSGGYNEQFF
TRBV28,-,TRBJ2-3,TRBD2,TGTGCCAGCAGTTTACAGCGGGACAGCACAGATACGCAGTATTTT,CASSLQRDSTDTQYF
TRBV10-2,-,TRBJ2-2,TRBD1,TGCGCCAGCAGTGCGCCTCAGGGGGCGGCGGGCACCGGGGAGCTGTTTTTT,CASSAPQGAAGTGELFF
TRBV29-1,-,TRBJ1-2,-,TGCAGCGTTGTGACACTACTAGACTATGGCTACACCTTC,CSVVTLLDYGYTF
TRBV12-5,-,TRBJ2-1,-,TGTGCTAGTGGTTTGGTATTGGGAGACAGAGATCCTATTGAGCAGTTCTTC,CASGLVLGDRDPIEQFF
TRBV24-1,few,TRBJ2-2,-,TGTGCCACCAGTGAAGTTTTCGGAGGGTATGACACCGGGGAGCTGTTTTTT,CATSEVFGGYDTGELFF
TRBV4-3,few,TRBJ2-2,TRBD2,TGCGCCAGCAGCCAACTAGCGGGGGGGCCCGGGGAGCTGTTTTTT,CASSQLAGGPGELFF
TRBV7-6,-,TRBJ2-3,-,TGTGCCAGCAGCCAACAGGGACTACGCACAGATACGCAGTATTTT,CASSQQGLRTDTQYF
TRBV10-3,-,TRBJ1-2,-,TGTGCCATCAGTGAGCCGCAAGTAAGGAGTAACTATGGCTACACCTTC,CAISEPQVRSNYGYTF
TRBV3-1,few,TRBJ2-1,-,TGTGCCAGCAGCCAAGATGGAGAGCGCTTTTACAATGAGCAGTTCTTC,CASSQDGERFYNEQFF
TRBV2,-,TRBJ2-1,TRBD2,TGTGCCAGCAAGGGAGCGGGGGGTTCCTACAATGAGCAGTTCTTC,CASKGAGGSYNEQFF
TRBV5-4,many,TRBJ2-1,-,TGTGCCAGCAGCCCGAGCGGACTAAACTCCTACAATGAGCAGTTCTTC,CASSPSGLNSYNEQFF
TRBV29-1,-,TRBJ2-1,-,TGCAGCGTTGAAGGGTCCCAAAGCTCCTACAATGAGCAGTTCTTC,CSVEGSQSSYNEQFF
TRBV6-5,many,TRBJ2-1,TRBD1,TGTGCCAGCAGTACTCCGGGACAGGGGTTTAATGAGCAGTTCTTC,CASSTPGQGFNEQFF
TRBV6-2/TRBV6-3,few,TRBJ2-3,TRBD2,TGTGCCAGCAGTCCCCTGTTTCGGACTAGCGGGGAACATCGGGGCACAGATACGCAGTATTTT,CASSPLFRTSGEHRGTDTQYF
TRBV27,few,TRBJ2-1,TRBD2,TGTGCCAGCAGTCCACTAGCGGGGCCAAACAATGAGCAGTTCTTC,CASSPLAGPNNEQFF
TRBV7-9,many,TRBJ2-1,TRBD2,TGTGCCAGCAGCTTAGTCGCTAGCGGGTACAATGAGCAGTTCTTC,CASSLVASGYNEQFF
TRBV7-6,-,TRBJ1-2,TRBD1,TGTGCCAGCAGCGAGGACAGGTCGGGTGGCTACACCTTC,CASSEDRSGGYTF
TRBV4-2,-,TRBJ1-2,TRBD1,TGTGCCAGCAGCCGCTCCCCGGGGGACAGTGCCTATGGCTACACCTTC,CASSRSPGDSAYGYTF
TRBV7-2,many,TRBJ1-5,-,TGTGCCAGCAGCTTGAGACATTTTAAGGAGAATCAGCCCCAGCATTTT,CASSLRHFKENQPQHF
TRBV4-3,-,TRBJ2-1,TRBD2,TGCGCCAGCAGCCAGGGACTAGCGGGGGGGCTAGGTGAGCAGTTCTTC,CASSQGLAGGLGEQFF
TRBV6-6,few,TRBJ2-5,TRBD1,TGTGCCAGCAGTTACTCGACAGGGCAAGAGACCCAGTACTTC,CASSYSTGQETQYF
TRBV28,-,TRBJ1-2,-,TGTGCCAGCAGTTTATTTCGGGTCCCCCTAGGCTACACCTTC,CASSLFRVPLGYTF
TRBV27,-,TRBJ1-6,TRBD1,TGTGCCAGCAGTTCCAGCGACAGGGGGCTTTCACCCCTCCACTTT,CASSSSDRGLSPLHF
TRBV20-1,-,TRBJ1-2,-,TGCAGTGCTAGAGAAAGAAGCTATGGCTACACCTTC,CSARERSYGYTF
TRBV6-1,many,TRBJ2-1,TRBD1,TGTGCCAGCAGTGCCCAAATCCTTTCGGGACAGGGAGCATATAATGAGCAGTTCTTC,CASSAQILSGQGAYNEQFF
TRBV27,few,TRBJ1-2,-,TGTGCCAGCAGCCCCGGGACTGCCGTTGGCTACACCTTC,CASSPGTAVGYTF
TRBV24-1,-,TRBJ1-1,-,TGTGCCACCAGCCAAGAAATGGGGGGAAACACTGAAGCTTTCTTT,CATSQEMGGNTEAFF
TRBV7-3,-,TRBJ1-5,-,TGTGCCAGCAGCTTAAGAGGATCCCCCAATCAGCCCCAGCATTTT,CASSLRGSPNQPQHF
TRBV5-6,once,TRBJ2-7,TRBD1,TGTGCCAGCAGCTTGTTAAGGGGGCAGCTCATCTACGAGCAGTCCTTC,CASSLLRGQLIYEQSF